Listed below are T cell receptor beta chains from one sample, sequenced in a study of blood T cell repertoires in COVID-19. Clones were read by immunoSEQ multiplex PCR, and TCRdb kept only the in-frame ones, dropping some. Of more than 150,000 clones listed, 80% are singletons. Sample: PBMCs or T cells enriched from blood (not recorded which). The receptors originated from a man aged 55 to 70 who had been exposed to COVID-19. Each CDR3 is given with its conserved first and last residue. D genes are given only for firm matches. Part of the rows lack a size; the others show once, few, many or a class for expanded clones.

clone size	V gene	J gene	D gene	CDR3 protein	CDR3 DNA
-	TRBV6-1	TRBJ1-2	TRBD1	CASSDPRGDRAYGYTF	TGTGCCAGCAGTGATCCCCGGGGGGACAGGGCCTATGGCTACACCTTC
-	TRBV5-4	TRBJ2-2	-	CASSSRAGLELFF	TGTGCCAGCAGCTCAAGGGCGGGACTGGAGCTGTTTTTT
-	TRBV6-5	TRBJ1-1	-	CASSYLTEAFF	TGTGCCAGCAGTTACCTCACTGAAGCTTTCTTT
-	TRBV7-9	TRBJ1-1	-	CASSLEPGGYRAFF	TGTGCCAGCAGCTTAGAACCGGGGGGCTACAGAGCTTTCTTT
-	TRBV7-8	TRBJ2-7	TRBD2	CASSLALTSGDIFYEQYF	TGTGCCAGCAGCTTAGCTTTGACTAGCGGCGATATCTTCTACGAGCAGTACTTC
-	TRBV6-5	TRBJ1-2	-	CASSFAGVNYGYTF	TGTGCCAGCAGTTTTGCAGGGGTAAACTATGGCTACACCTTC
-	TRBV27	TRBJ1-2	-	CASSFDTANGYTF	TGTGCCAGCAGTTTCGACACGGCCAATGGCTACACCTTC
-	TRBV15	TRBJ1-5	TRBD1	CATSRERTGLSQPQHF	TGTGCCACCAGCAGAGAGAGGACAGGGTTGAGTCAGCCCCAGCATTTT
once	TRBV19	TRBJ2-7	TRBD2	CASSTSGTRGTEQYF	TGTGCCAGTAGTACTTCAGGAACGCGGGGGACCGAGCAGTACTTC
-	TRBV6-5	TRBJ1-1	TRBD1	CASKESGGVAEAFF	TGTGCCAGCAAGGAGTCAGGGGGCGTCGCTGAAGCTTTCTTT
-	TRBV7-2	TRBJ2-1	-	CASSLARSSYNEQFF	TGTGCCAGCAGCTTAGCACGGAGCTCCTACAATGAGCAGTTCTTC
-	TRBV10-1	TRBJ1-1	-	CASSEPGTEAFF	TGCGCCAGCAGTGAGCCAGGCACTGAAGCTTTCTTT
-	TRBV7-2	TRBJ2-3	-	CASSLATASTDTQYF	TGTGCCAGCAGCTTAGCGACAGCTAGCACAGATACGCAGTATTTT
few	TRBV11-2	TRBJ1-2	-	CASSLEGRSNYGYTF	TGTGCCAGCAGCTTAGAAGGCAGGTCTAACTATGGCTACACCTTC
-	TRBV11-2	TRBJ1-6	TRBD1	CASSPRDRGLYNSPLHF	TGTGCCAGCAGCCCCCGGGACAGGGGGCTTTATAATTCACCCCTCCACTTT
-	TRBV5-8	TRBJ1-5	TRBD1	CASSFSFRDRGNQPQHF	TGTGCCAGCAGCTTCTCTTTCCGGGACAGGGGCAATCAGCCCCAGCATTTT
-	TRBV19	TRBJ2-1	TRBD2	CASSIDRLAGGPSDEQFF	TGTGCCAGTAGTATAGATCGATTGGCGGGAGGGCCTTCGGATGAGCAGTTCTTC
-	TRBV11-2	TRBJ2-7	TRBD1	CASSLATGGRSYEQYF	TGTGCCAGCAGCTTAGCCACAGGGGGTCGATCCTACGAGCAGTACTTC
-	TRBV10-3	TRBJ1-3	TRBD1	CAISRDRDSGNTIYF	TGTGCCATCAGCCGAGACAGGGACTCTGGAAACACCATATATTTT
-	TRBV11-2	TRBJ2-1	TRBD2	CASSVTSASSYNEQFF	TGTGCCAGCAGCGTAACTAGCGCTTCCTCCTACAATGAGCAGTTCTTC
once	TRBV11-2	TRBJ1-3	-	CASSLGHFSGNTIYF	TGTGCCAGCAGCTTGGGACATTTCTCTGGAAACACCATATATTTT
-	TRBV10-3	TRBJ2-3	TRBD2	CAIREGLAGGDTQYF	TGTGCCATCAGAGAGGGACTAGCGGGAGGCGATACGCAGTATTTT
-	TRBV18	TRBJ1-5	-	CASSPGQPNQPQHF	TGTGCCAGCTCACCAGGACAGCCTAATCAGCCCCAGCATTTT
few	TRBV5-6	TRBJ2-5	TRBD1	CASSLKGAAGTQYF	TGTGCCAGCAGCTTGAAGGGGGCTGCTGGGACCCAGTACTTC
-	TRBV30	TRBJ1-6	-	CAWTHGVPTNSPLHF	TGTGCCTGGACTCACGGAGTACCGACCAATTCACCCCTCCACTTT
-	TRBV7-2	TRBJ2-7	TRBD2	CASSLRGASYEQYF	TGTGCCAGCAGCTTGCGGGGGGCATCCTACGAGCAGTACTTC
-	TRBV5-1	TRBJ1-2	TRBD1	CASSTGDGYGYTF	TGCGCCAGTTCGACAGGGGACGGCTATGGCTACACCTTC
few	TRBV28	TRBJ1-1	-	CASSLIDNLNTEAFF	TGTGCCAGCAGTTTAATCGACAACCTGAACACTGAAGCTTTCTTT
-	TRBV5-1	TRBJ2-2	TRBD1	CASRTGTANTGELFF	TGCGCCAGCAGAACCGGGACAGCGAACACCGGGGAGCTGTTTTTT
-	TRBV11-3	TRBJ2-3	-	CASSQQGMRADTQYF	TGTGCCAGCAGCCAACAGGGTATGAGGGCAGATACGCAGTATTTT
-	TRBV5-1	TRBJ2-7	-	CASSSDSYEQYF	TGCGCCAGCAGCTCGGACAGCTACGAGCAGTACTTC
-	TRBV29-1	TRBJ1-1	-	CSVLRVLNTEAFF	TGCAGCGTTCTGCGGGTACTGAACACTGAAGCTTTCTTT
-	TRBV19	TRBJ1-2	TRBD1	CASRTQGTNYGYTF	TGTGCCAGTAGGACACAGGGGACTAACTATGGCTACACCTTC
-	TRBV30	TRBJ2-1	-	CAWSRRADLGEQFF	TGTGCCTGGAGCAGGAGGGCCGATTTAGGTGAGCAGTTCTTC
-	TRBV13	TRBJ1-3	TRBD1	CASSSGPGGTGNTIYF	TGTGCCAGCAGCTCGGGCCCAGGGGGCACTGGAAACACCATATATTTT
-	TRBV7-2	TRBJ2-7	-	CASSLGGPSVEQYF	TGTGCCAGCAGCTTAGGCGGCCCTAGCGTCGAGCAGTACTTC
once	TRBV7-2	TRBJ2-3	-	CASSPPYTDTQYF	TGTGCCAGCAGCCCCCCCTACACAGATACGCAGTATTTT
many	TRBV28	TRBJ1-4	-	CASAPGALNEKLFF	TGTGCCAGTGCTCCGGGAGCCCTTAATGAAAAACTGTTTTTT
few	TRBV3-1/TRBV3-2	TRBJ2-7	TRBD2	CASSQDTGGPYEQYF	TGTGCCAGCAGCCAAGATACGGGAGGGCCGTACGAGCAGTACTTC
-	TRBV11-2	TRBJ1-5	-	CASSLDYGGQRPQHF	TGTGCCAGCAGCTTAGATTACGGGGGGCAAAGGCCCCAGCATTTT
-	TRBV5-1	TRBJ1-3	-	CASSLAGSSSGNTIYF	TGCGCCAGCAGCTTGGCAGGCAGTTCCTCTGGAAACACCATATATTTT
-	TRBV28	TRBJ1-4	-	CASRWSVANEKLFF	TGTGCCAGCCGGTGGTCGGTGGCTAATGAAAAACTGTTTTTT
few	TRBV6-1	TRBJ2-2	TRBD1	CASSERRGRIGELFF	TGTGCCAGCAGTGAACGCAGGGGGCGTATCGGGGAGCTGTTTTTT
-	TRBV19	TRBJ2-2	TRBD2	CASSIGAGVVTGELFF	TGTGCCAGTAGTATAGGCGCGGGAGTAGTCACCGGGGAGCTGTTTTTT
-	TRBV7-8	TRBJ2-7	TRBD1	CASSFGQGYEQYF	TGTGCCAGCAGCTTTGGACAGGGCTACGAGCAGTACTTC
-	TRBV27	TRBJ1-6	TRBD1	CASSLTGQRNNSPLHF	TGTGCCAGCAGTTTAACGGGACAGCGGAATAATTCACCCCTCCACTTT
-	TRBV12-3/TRBV12-4	TRBJ1-1	-	CASSLRAGAEAFF	TGTGCCAGCAGTTTAAGGGCAGGGGCTGAAGCTTTCTTT
-	TRBV29-1	TRBJ1-1	-	CSVPGLANTEAFF	TGCAGCGTTCCGGGACTTGCGAACACTGAAGCTTTCTTT
many	TRBV19	TRBJ1-6	-	CASSIDLWTADNSPLHF	TGTGCCAGTAGTATAGATCTGTGGACAGCTGATAATTCACCCCTCCACTTT
-	TRBV6-1	TRBJ1-1	TRBD1	CASSEARTGRSTEAFF	TGTGCCAGCAGTGAAGCTCGGACAGGGCGGTCCACTGAAGCTTTCTTT